Listed below are T cell receptor beta chains from one sample, sequenced in a study of T cell responses to AZD1222 COVID-19 vaccine. Clones were read by immunoSEQ multiplex PCR, and TCRdb kept only the in-frame ones, dropping some. The sample comprises tens of thousands of clones, approximately 85% of which are singletons, and around 3.5% rests with the top ten. Source: peripheral blood, taken 28 days after the second AZD1222 dose. The receptors were sampled from an adult who received the AZD1222 COVID-19 vaccine. The CDR3 runs from the conserved cysteine through the conserved F or W. The D gene is left open where the match is weak. The listing skips clone size in some rows; elsewhere it reads once, few, many or a size class.

D gene: NA
J gene: TRBJ2-3
V gene: TRBV28
clone size: NA
CDR3 protein: CASASGTHTDTQYF
CDR3 DNA: TGTGCCAGCGCATCCGGCACCCACACAGATACGCAGTATTTT

D gene: NA
J gene: TRBJ2-5
V gene: TRBV6-5
clone size: NA
CDR3 protein: CASSLTTQETQYF
CDR3 DNA: TGTGCCAGCAGTTTGACCACGCAAGAGACCCAGTACTTC

D gene: TRBD2
J gene: TRBJ2-1
V gene: TRBV7-8
clone size: NA
CDR3 protein: CASSLVSSGMGNEQFF
CDR3 DNA: TGTGCCAGCAGCTTAGTTTCCAGCGGGATGGGCAATGAGCAGTTCTTC

D gene: TRBD1
J gene: TRBJ1-2
V gene: TRBV6-5
clone size: NA
CDR3 protein: CASRGTGYGYTF
CDR3 DNA: TGTGCCAGCAGGGGGACAGGGTATGGCTACACCTTC

D gene: TRBD1
J gene: TRBJ2-5
V gene: TRBV14
clone size: once
CDR3 protein: CASSPGTVETQYF
CDR3 DNA: TGTGCCAGCAGCCCCGGGACAGTGGAGACCCAGTACTTC

D gene: NA
J gene: TRBJ2-5
V gene: TRBV18
clone size: NA
CDR3 protein: CASSPGSSEETQYF
CDR3 DNA: TGTGCCAGCTCACCCGGGTCTAGCGAAGAGACCCAGTACTTC

D gene: NA
J gene: TRBJ1-1
V gene: TRBV4-1
clone size: NA
CDR3 protein: CASSQTRQGNTEAFF
CDR3 DNA: TGCGCCAGCAGCCAGACGCGTCAGGGGAACACTGAAGCTTTCTTT

D gene: TRBD1
J gene: TRBJ1-5
V gene: TRBV6-6
clone size: NA
CDR3 protein: CASSLTGGGNQPQHF
CDR3 DNA: TGTGCCAGCAGCTTGACAGGGGGCGGCAATCAGCCCCAGCATTTT

D gene: NA
J gene: TRBJ2-1
V gene: TRBV4-1
clone size: NA
CDR3 protein: CASSQGGGYNEQFF
CDR3 DNA: TGCGCCAGCAGCCAAGGAGGGGGCTACAATGAGCAGTTCTTC

D gene: NA
J gene: TRBJ1-6
V gene: TRBV30
clone size: NA
CDR3 protein: CAWRKGGESPLHF
CDR3 DNA: TGTGCCTGGAGAAAGGGGGGGGAATCACCCCTCCACTTT

D gene: NA
J gene: TRBJ1-2
V gene: TRBV4-1
clone size: NA
CDR3 protein: CASSQGEASNYGYTF
CDR3 DNA: TGCGCCAGCAGCCAGGGGGAGGCTTCTAACTATGGCTACACCTTC

D gene: NA
J gene: TRBJ1-2
V gene: TRBV29-1
clone size: NA
CDR3 protein: CSVSREFNYGYTF
CDR3 DNA: TGCAGCGTCTCCCGGGAGTTTAACTATGGCTACACCTTC

D gene: TRBD1
J gene: TRBJ1-2
V gene: TRBV10-3
clone size: NA
CDR3 protein: CAISGTGEAYGYTF
CDR3 DNA: TGTGCCATCAGTGGGACAGGGGAGGCCTATGGCTACACCTTC

D gene: NA
J gene: TRBJ1-6
V gene: TRBV4-2
clone size: NA
CDR3 protein: CASSQDPQGSNSPLHF
CDR3 DNA: TGTGCCAGCAGCCAAGATCCTCAGGGGAGTAATTCACCCCTCCACTTT

D gene: NA
J gene: TRBJ2-2
V gene: TRBV7-9
clone size: NA
CDR3 protein: CASRARRDTGELFF
CDR3 DNA: TGTGCCAGCCGGGCTCGCAGGGACACCGGGGAGCTGTTTTTT

D gene: NA
J gene: TRBJ1-3
V gene: TRBV5-3
clone size: NA
CDR3 protein: CARVYGISGNTIYF
CDR3 DNA: TGTGCCAGGGTATACGGGATCTCTGGAAACACCATATATTTT